This T cell receptor (beta chain) emerged from a study of blood T cell repertoires in COVID-19. The overall study: Spain, Italy and the United States supplied samples that represented acute and convalescent COVID-19. Sample material is recorded as cDNA or gDNA derived from T cells, B-cell-depleted T cells, or PBMCs.

Per the original methods: For nucleated cells, counts were estimated from reference gene primer amplification. Clones were read by immunoSEQ multiplex PCR, and TCRdb kept only the in-frame ones, dropping some. The DNA gave D and trimming, while V, J and clone size come from that table. Among fewer than 120,000 clones, 87% were seen once, and the ten largest hold around 4.8%. Trimming removed 12 bases at V and 4 bases at J, with 8 bases between. CDR1 KGHDR and CDR2 SFDVKD come from the germline V gene. The CDR3 runs 10 residues. This chain connects TRBV24-1 to TRBJ1-2; no reliable D call. Sequenced sample: peripheral blood. The source is a human donor in a cohort sampled during active COVID-19. CDR3 DNA sequence: TGTGCCGGGAGGGCCTATGGCTACACCTTC. It codes for CAGRAYGYTF.